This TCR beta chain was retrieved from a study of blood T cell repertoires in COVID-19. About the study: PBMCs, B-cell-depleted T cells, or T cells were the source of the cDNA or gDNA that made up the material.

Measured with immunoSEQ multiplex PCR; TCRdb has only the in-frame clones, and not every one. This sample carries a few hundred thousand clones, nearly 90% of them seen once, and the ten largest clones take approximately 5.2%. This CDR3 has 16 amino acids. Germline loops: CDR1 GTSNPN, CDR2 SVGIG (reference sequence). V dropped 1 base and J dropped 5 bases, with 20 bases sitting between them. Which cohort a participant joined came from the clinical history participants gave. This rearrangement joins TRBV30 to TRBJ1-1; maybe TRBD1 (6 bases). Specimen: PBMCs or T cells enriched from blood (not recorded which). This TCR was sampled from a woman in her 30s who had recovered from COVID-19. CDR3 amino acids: CAWSAKKNRVGTEAFF. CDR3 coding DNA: TGTGCCTGGAGTGCCAAAAAAAACAGGGTGGGGACTGAAGCTTTCTTT.